What follows is one T cell receptor beta chain and its context. The sample comes from a study of identifying expanded T cells in peripheral blood. J gave up 7 bases and V 6 bases, and 10 bases lay outside the gene matches. Looked up from germline, CDR1 is MDHEN and CDR2 is SYDVKM. This CDR3 is built from 15 residues. Using immunoSEQ multiplex PCR, the repertoire was profiled, and TCRdb retains in-frame clones only, with some absent. The data hold some 91,000 clones, with around 88% observed a single time. The specimen sequenced was blood. The J gene is TRBJ1-5, the V gene TRBV28; TRBD1 agrees at 9 bases. The sequence came from a person aged 18 to 70 in good health. CDR3 in amino acids: CASRGDRVRGQPQHF. The CDR3 DNA reads TGTGCCAGCAGGGGGGACAGGGTCCGGGGACAGCCCCAGCATTTT.